The text below deals with one T cell receptor (beta chain). The clone's antigen remains unknown. Per-base quality was not reported, and no clone a single base away is much larger than it. TCRbeta CDR3 regions were amplified from genomic DNA using the immunoSEQ Assay, a bias-controlled multiplex PCR. The original pipeline was this. The number of nucleated cells in each sample was estimated from the amplification of reference gene primers within the assay. Sequence reads were collapsed and filtered to measure the absolute abundance of every unique TCRbeta CDR3 rearrangement. For each sample, productive Simpson clonality was calculated as the square root of Simpson's diversity index over productive rearrangements. In TCRdb, the immuneACCESS table is reduced to in-frame sequences with V and J assigned. These tables do not hold every clone; where another copy was compared, an unresolved V gene accounts for under half, and the others remain unexplained. From that table come the V and J calls and clone size; the DNA was used to work out D and trimming. This sample gives 150,000 to 200,000 clones in total; less than 85% of them show up just once. About 12% of the sample rests with the top ten.

Enrolling through a virtual design, the prospective study's participants ranged in age from roughly 18 to 89 years and lived across more than 20 United States geographic areas. In the prospective study, participants were assigned to cohorts based on the clinical history participants reported in a screening survey and a study questionnaire. For ImmuneRACE Cohort 3, a participant was defined as recovered based on two consecutive negative NP/OP PCR tests, clearance by a healthcare professional, or resolution of symptoms. In the prospective study, whole blood, serum and a nasopharyngeal or oropharyngeal swab were collected from each participant by mobile phlebotomists. Additional blood draws and questionnaires over an approximately two-month period could optionally be provided by prospective study participants. Prospective study blood samples were shipped either frozen or at room temperature before DNA extraction.

The data originate from a study of blood T cell repertoires in COVID-19 (dated by TCRdb to between 2020 and 2021). In the study overall: The collaborator samples originated in the United States, Italy and Spain and spanned the acute and convalescent phases of COVID-19. The prospective study material was composed of cDNA or gDNA derived from T cells, B-cell-depleted T cells, or PBMCs. Subjects who had been exposed to COVID-19, were actively infected with it, or had recovered from it provided the deeply sampled blood TCRbeta repertoires that made up the dataset. The repertoires were released in a freely available public database meant as a resource for research on the immune response to SARS-CoV-2. The samples were drawn from the first 160 participants of the ongoing ImmuneRACE study and from 1,254 subjects provided by 6 global collaborators. A de-identified subject ID, COVID-19 status, age in years and sex were almost always included in the sample metadata. HLA class I and class II types, where available, came from metadata supplied by the sample provider rather than from assay-based typing. The research as a whole found: The amount of clinical and demographic metadata varied by source and participant and was provided uncurated.

The CDR3 starts with the cysteine, ends with the phenylalanine, and has 16 residues. Kept here is only the CDR3 DNA, which spans 48 bases and is read in frame from base 1. V is cut by 5 bases and J by 1 base, and the space between the germline ends is 16 bases. From the germline V gene, CDR1 is SGHTA and CDR2 is FQGNSA. The source is a man aged 50-59 years who had recovered from COVID-19. The sample taken for sequencing was PBMCs or T cells enriched from blood (not recorded which). The chain is made from TRBV7-2 and TRBJ2-3; TRBD2 is a weak D gene call, 7 bases matching. The nucleotide sequence reads as follows: TGTGCCAGCAGCGAAAGGGGGGGATGGGGCACAGATACGCAGTATTTT. Protein translation: CASSERGGWGTDTQYF. The full variable domain, with segments outside the CDR3 supplied by the reference TRBV7-2 and TRBJ2-3 proteins, appears as GAGVSQSPSNKVTEKGKDVELRCDPISGHTALYWYRQSLGQGLEFLIYFQGNSAPDKSGLPSDRFSAERTGGSVSTLTIQRTQQEDSAVYLCASSERGGWGTDTQYFGPGTRLTVL.